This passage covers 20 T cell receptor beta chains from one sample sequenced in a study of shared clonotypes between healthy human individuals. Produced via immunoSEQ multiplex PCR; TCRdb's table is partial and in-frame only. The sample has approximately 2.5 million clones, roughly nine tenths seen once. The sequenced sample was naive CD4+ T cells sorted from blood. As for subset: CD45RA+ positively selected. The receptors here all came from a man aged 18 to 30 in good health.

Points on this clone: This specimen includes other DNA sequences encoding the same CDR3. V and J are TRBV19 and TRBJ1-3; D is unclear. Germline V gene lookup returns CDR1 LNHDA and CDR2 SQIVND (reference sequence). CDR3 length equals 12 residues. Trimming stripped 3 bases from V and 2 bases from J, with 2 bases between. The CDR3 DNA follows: TGTGCCAGTAGTATTCCTGGAAACACCATATATTTT. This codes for CASSIPGNTIYF. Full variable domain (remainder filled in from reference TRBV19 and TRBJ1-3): DGGITQSPKYLFRKEGQNVTLSCEQNLNHDAMYWYRQDPGQGLRLIYYSQIVNDFQKGDIAEGYSVSREKKESFPLTVTSAQKNPTAFYLCASSIPGNTIYFGEGSWLTVV.

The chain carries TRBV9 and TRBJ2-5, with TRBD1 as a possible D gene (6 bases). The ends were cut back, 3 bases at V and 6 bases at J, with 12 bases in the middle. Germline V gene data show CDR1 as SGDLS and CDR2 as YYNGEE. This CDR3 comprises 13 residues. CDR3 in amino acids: CASSGPRGQTQYF. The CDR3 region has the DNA TGTGCCAGCAGCGGACCCAGGGGACAGACCCAGTACTTC.

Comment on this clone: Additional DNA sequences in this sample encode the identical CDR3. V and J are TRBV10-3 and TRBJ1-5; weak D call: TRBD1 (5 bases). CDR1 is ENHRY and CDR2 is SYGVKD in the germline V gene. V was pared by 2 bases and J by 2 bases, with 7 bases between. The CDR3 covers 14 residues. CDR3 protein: CAISEGGGNQPQHF. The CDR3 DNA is TGTGCCATCAGTGAGGGGGGTGGCAATCAGCCCCAGCATTTT.

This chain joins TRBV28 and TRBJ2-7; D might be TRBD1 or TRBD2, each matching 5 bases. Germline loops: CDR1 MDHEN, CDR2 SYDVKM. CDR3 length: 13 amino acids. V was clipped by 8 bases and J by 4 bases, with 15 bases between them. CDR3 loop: CASLGPLFYEQYF. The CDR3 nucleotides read TGTGCCAGCTTGGGACCTCTATTTTACGAGCAGTACTTC.

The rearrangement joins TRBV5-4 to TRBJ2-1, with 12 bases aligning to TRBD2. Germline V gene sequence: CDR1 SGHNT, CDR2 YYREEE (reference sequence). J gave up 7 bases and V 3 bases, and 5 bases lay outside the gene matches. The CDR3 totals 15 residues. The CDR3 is CASSSGTSGLNEQFF. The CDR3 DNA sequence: TGTGCCAGCAGCTCCGGGACTAGCGGGTTGAATGAGCAGTTCTTC.

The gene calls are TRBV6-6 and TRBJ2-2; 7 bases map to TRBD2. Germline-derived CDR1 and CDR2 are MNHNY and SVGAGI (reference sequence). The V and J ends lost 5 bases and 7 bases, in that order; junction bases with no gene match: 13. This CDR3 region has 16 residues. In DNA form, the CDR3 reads TGTGCCAGCAGTAAGCCAACCGGGACTACTTACGGGGAGCTGTTTTTT. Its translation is CASSKPTGTTYGELFF.

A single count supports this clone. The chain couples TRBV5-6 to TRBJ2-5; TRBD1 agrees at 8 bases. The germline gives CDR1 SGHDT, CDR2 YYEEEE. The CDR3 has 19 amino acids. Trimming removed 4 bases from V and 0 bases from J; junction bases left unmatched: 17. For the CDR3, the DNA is TGTGCCAGCAGCCAGGATGGACAGGGCAAGGGATCGTACCAAGAGACCCAGTACTTC. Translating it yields CASSQDGQGKGSYQETQYF. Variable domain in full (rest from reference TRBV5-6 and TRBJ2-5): DAGVTQSPTHLIKTRGQQVTLRCSPKSGHDTVSWYQQALGQGPQFIFQYYEEEERQRGNFPDRFSGHQFPNYSSELNVNALLLGDSALYLCASSQDGQGKGSYQETQYFGPGTRLLVL.

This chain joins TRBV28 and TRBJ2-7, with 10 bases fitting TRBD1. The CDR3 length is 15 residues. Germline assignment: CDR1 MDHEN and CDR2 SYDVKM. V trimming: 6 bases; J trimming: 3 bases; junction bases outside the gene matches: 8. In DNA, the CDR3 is TGTGCCAGCAGCGCGACAGGGGGCATGGACTACGAGCAGTACTTC. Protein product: CASSATGGMDYEQYF.

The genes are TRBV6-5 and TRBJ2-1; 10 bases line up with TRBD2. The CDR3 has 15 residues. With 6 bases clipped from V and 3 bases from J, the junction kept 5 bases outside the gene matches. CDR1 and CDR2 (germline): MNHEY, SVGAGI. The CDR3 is CASSVGLAVYNEQFF. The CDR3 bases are TGTGCCAGCAGCGTTGGACTAGCGGTCTACAATGAGCAGTTCTTC.

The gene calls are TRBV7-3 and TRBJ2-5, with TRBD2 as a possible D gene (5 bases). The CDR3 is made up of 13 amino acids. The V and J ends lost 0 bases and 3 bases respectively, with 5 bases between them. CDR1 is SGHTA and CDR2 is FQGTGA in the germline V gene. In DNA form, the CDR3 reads TGTGCCAGCAGCTTAACCGGGAAAGAGACCCAGTACTTC. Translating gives CASSLTGKETQYF. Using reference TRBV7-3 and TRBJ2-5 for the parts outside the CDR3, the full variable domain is GAGVSQTPSNKVTEKGKYVELRCDPISGHTALYWYRQSLGQGPEFLIYFQGTGAADDSGLPNDRFFAVRPEGSVSTLKIQRTERGDSAVYLCASSLTGKETQYFGPGTRLLVL.

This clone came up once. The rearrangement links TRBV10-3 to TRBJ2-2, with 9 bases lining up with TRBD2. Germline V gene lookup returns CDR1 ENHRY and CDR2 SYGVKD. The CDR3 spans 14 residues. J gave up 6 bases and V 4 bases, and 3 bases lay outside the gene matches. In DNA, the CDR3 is TGTGCCATCAGTGTGGGACTAGCCTCCGGGGAGCTGTTTTTT. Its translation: CAISVGLASGELFF.

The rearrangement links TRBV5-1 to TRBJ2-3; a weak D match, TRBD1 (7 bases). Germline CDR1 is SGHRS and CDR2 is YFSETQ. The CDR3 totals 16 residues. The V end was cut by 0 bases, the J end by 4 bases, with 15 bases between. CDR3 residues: CASSLAQGGVADTQYF. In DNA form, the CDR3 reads TGCGCCAGCAGCTTGGCCCAGGGGGGTGTGGCAGATACGCAGTATTTT.

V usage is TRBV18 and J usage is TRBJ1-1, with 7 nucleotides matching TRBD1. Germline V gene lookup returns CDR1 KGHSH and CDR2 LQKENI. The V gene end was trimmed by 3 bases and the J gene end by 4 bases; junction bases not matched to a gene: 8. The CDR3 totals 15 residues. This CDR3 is CASSPQTGISTEAFF. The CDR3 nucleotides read TGTGCCAGCTCACCTCAGACAGGGATAAGCACTGAAGCTTTCTTT.

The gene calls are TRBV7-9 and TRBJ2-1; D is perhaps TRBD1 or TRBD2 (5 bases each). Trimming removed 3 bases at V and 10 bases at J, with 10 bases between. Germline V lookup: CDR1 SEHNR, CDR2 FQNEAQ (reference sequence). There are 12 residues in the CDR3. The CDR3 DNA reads TGTGCCAGCAGCTTCGGGACGGCCGAGCAGTTCTTC. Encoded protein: CASSFGTAEQFF.

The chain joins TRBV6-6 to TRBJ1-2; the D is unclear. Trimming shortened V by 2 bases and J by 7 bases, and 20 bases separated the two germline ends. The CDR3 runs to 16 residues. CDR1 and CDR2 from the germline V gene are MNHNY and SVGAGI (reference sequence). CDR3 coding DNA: TGTGCCAGCAGTTACCCAGAAACCCCCACGGCCGGTGGCTACACCTTC. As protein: CASSYPETPTAGGYTF.

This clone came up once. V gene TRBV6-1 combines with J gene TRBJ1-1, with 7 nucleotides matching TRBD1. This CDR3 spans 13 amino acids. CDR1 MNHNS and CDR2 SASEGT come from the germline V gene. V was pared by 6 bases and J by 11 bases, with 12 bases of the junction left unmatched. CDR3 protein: CASSTLTGSGAFF. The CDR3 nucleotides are TGTGCCAGCAGCACCTTGACAGGGTCCGGCGCTTTCTTT.

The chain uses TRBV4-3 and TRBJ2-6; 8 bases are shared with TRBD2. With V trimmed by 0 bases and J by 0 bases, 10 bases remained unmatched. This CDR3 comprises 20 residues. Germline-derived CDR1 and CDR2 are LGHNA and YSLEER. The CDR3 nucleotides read TGCGCCAGCAGCCAAGAAGATAAACTAGCGGCAAGCTCTGGGGCCAACGTCCTGACTTTC. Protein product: CASSQEDKLAASSGANVLTF.

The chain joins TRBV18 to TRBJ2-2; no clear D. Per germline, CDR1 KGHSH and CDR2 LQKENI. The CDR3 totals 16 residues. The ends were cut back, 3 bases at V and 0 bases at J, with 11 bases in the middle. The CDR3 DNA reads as TGTGCCAGCTCACCGTCCGGCAGCGCGAACACCGGGGAGCTGTTTTTT. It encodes CASSPSGSANTGELFF.

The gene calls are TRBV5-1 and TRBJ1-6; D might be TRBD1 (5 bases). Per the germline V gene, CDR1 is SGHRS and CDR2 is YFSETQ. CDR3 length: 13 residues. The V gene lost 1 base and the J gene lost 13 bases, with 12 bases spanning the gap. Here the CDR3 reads CASSLSGGGPLHF. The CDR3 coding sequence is TGCGCCAGCAGCTTGAGTGGCGGGGGGCCCCTCCACTTT. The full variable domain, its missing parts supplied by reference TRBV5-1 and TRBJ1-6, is KAGVTQTPRYLIKTRGQQVTLSCSPISGHRSVSWYQQTPGQGLQFLFEYFSETQRNKGNFPGRFSGRQFSNSRSEMNVSTLELGDSALYLCASSLSGGGPLHFGNGTRLTVT.

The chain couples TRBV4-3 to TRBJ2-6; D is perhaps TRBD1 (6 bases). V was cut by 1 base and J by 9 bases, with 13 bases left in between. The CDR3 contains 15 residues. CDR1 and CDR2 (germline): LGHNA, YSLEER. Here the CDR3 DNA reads TGCGCCAGCAGCCAAGCAAGGGGGACCGTCAACGTCCTGACTTTC. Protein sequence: CASSQARGTVNVLTF.